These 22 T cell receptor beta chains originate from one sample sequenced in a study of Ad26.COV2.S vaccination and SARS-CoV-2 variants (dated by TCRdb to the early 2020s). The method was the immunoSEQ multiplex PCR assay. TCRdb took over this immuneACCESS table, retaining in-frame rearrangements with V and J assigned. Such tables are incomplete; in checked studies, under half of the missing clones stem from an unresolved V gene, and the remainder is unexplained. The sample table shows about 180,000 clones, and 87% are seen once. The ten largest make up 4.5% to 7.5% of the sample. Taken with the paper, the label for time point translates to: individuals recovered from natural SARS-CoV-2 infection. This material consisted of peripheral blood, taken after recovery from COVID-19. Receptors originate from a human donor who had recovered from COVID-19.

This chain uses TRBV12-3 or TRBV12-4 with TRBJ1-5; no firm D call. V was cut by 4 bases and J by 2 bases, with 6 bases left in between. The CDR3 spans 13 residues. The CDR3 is CASSWSGNQPQHF. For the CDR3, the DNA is TGTGCCAGCAGTTGGTCGGGCAATCAGCCCCAGCATTTT.

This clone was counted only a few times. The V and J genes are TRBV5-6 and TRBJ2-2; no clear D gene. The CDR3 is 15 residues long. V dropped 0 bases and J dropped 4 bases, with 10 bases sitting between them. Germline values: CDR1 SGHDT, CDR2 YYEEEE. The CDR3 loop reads CASSLVWGSTGELFF. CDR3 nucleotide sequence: TGTGCCAGCAGCTTGGTTTGGGGAAGCACCGGGGAGCTGTTTTTT.

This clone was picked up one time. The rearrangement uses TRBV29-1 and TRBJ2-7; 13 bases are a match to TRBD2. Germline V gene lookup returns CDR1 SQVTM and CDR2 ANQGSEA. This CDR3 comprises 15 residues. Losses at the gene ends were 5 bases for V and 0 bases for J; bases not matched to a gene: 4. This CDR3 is CSVSGLAGTSYEQYF. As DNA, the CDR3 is TGCAGCGTTTCGGGACTAGCGGGAACCTCCTACGAGCAGTACTTC.

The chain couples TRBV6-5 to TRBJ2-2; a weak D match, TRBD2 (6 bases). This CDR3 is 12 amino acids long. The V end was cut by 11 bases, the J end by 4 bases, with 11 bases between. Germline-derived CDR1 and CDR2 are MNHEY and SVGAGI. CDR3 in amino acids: CAGGLGTGELFF. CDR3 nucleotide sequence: TGTGCCGGGGGACTGGGCACCGGGGAGCTGTTTTTT.

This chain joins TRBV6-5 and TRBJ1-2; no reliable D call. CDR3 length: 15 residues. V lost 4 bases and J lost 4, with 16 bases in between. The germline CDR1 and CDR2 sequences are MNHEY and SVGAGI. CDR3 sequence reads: CASSSPGLGGYGYTF. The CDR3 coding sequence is TGTGCCAGCAGTTCCCCAGGTTTAGGAGGCTATGGCTACACCTTC.

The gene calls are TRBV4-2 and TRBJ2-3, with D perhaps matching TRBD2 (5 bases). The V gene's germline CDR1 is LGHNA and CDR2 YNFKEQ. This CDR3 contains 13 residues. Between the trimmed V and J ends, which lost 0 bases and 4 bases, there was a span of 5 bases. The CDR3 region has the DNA TGTGCCAGCAGCCAAGAGGAGGCAGATACGCAGTATTTT. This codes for CASSQEEADTQYF.

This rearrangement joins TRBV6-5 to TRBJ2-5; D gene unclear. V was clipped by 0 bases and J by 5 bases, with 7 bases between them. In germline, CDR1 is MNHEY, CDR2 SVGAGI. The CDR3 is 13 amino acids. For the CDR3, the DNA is TGTGCCAGCAGTTACTCGTGGAAGGAGACCCAGTACTTC. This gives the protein CASSYSWKETQYF.

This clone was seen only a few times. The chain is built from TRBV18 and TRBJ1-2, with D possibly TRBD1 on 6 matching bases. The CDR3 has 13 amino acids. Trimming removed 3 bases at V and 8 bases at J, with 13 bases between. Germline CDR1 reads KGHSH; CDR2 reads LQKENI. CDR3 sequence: CASSPSDSRGYTF. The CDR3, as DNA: TGTGCCAGCTCACCTTCGGACAGTCGAGGCTACACCTTC.

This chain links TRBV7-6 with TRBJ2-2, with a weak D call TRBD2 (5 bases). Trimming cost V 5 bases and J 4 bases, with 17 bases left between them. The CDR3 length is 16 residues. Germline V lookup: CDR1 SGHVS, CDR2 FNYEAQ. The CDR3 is CASSLVAYHFTGELFF. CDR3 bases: TGTGCCAGCAGCCTTGTAGCGTACCATTTCACCGGGGAGCTGTTTTTT. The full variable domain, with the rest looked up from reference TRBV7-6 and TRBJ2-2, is GAGVSQSPRYKVTKRGQDVALRCDPISGHVSLYWYRQALGQGPEFLTYFNYEAQQDKSGLPNDRFSAERPEGSISTLTIQRTEQRDSAMYRCASSLVAYHFTGELFFGEGSRLTVL.

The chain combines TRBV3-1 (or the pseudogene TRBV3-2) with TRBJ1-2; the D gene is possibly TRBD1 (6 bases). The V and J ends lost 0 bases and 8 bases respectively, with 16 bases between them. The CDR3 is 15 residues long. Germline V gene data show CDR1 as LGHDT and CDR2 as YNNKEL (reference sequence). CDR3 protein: CASSQDRRGARGYTF. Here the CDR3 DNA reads TGTGCCAGCAGCCAAGATAGGCGGGGGGCGCGAGGCTACACCTTC.

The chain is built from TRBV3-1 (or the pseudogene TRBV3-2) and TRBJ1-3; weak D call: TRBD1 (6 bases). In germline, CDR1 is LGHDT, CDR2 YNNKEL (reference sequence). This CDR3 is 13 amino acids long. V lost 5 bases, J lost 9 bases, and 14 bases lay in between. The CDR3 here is CASSSGQRATIYF. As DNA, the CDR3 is TGTGCCAGCAGCTCAGGACAGAGAGCCACCATATATTTT.

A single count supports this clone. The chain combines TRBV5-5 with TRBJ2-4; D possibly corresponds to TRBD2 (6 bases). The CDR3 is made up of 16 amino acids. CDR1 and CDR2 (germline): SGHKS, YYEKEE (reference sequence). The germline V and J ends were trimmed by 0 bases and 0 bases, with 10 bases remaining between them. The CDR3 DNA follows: TGTGCCAGCAGCTTGGTCGGGGGATTAGCCAAAAACATTCAGTACTTC. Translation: CASSLVGGLAKNIQYF. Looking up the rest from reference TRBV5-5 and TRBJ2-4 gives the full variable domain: DAGVTQSPTHLIKTRGQQVTLRCSPISGHKSVSWYQQVLGQGPQFIFQYYEKEERGRGNFPDRFSARQFPNYSSELNVNALLLGDSALYLCASSLVGGLAKNIQYFGAGTRLSVL.

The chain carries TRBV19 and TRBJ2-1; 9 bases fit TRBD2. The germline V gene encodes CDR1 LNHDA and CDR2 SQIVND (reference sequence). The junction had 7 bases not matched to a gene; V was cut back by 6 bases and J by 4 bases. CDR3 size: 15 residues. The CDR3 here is CASRSGLARYNEQFF. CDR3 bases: TGTGCCAGTAGATCTGGACTAGCGAGATACAATGAGCAGTTCTTC.

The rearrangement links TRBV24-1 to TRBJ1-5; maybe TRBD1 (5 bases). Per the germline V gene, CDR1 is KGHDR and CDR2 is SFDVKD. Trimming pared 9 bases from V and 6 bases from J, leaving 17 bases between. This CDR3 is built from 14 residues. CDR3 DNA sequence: TGTGCCACCTCCCCGGCAGGGTCGGTTCAGCCCCAGCATTTT. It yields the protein CATSPAGSVQPQHF.

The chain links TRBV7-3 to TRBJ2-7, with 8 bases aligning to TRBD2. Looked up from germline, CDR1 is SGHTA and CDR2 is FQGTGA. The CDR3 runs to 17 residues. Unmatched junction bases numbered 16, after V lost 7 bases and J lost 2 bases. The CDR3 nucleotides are TGTGCCAGCAACAGACCGGGACACCGGGGGGGAGCCTACGAGCAGTACTTC. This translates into CASNRPGHRGGAYEQYF.

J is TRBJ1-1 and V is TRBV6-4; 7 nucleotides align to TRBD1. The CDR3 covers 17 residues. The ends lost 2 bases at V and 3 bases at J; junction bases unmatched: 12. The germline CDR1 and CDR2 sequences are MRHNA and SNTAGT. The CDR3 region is CASSDPYKTGWDTEAFF. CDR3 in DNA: TGTGCCAGCAGTGACCCCTACAAGACAGGGTGGGACACTGAAGCTTTCTTT.

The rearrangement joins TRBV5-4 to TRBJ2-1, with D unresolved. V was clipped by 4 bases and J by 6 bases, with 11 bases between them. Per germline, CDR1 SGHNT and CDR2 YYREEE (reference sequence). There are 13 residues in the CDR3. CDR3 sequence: CASSPWKGNEQFF. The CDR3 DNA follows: TGTGCCAGCAGCCCCTGGAAGGGCAATGAGCAGTTCTTC. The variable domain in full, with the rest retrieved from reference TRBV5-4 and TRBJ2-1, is ETGVTQSPTHLIKTRGQQVTLRCSSQSGHNTVSWYQQALGQGPQFIFQYYREEENGRGNFPPRFSGLQFPNYSSELNVNALELDDSALYLCASSPWKGNEQFFGPGTRLTVL.

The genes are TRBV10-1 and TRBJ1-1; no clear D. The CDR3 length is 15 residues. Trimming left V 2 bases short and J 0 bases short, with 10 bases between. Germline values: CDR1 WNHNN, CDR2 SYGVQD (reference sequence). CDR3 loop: CASSESVGMNTEAFF. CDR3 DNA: TGCGCCAGCAGTGAGAGCGTGGGTATGAACACTGAAGCTTTCTTT.

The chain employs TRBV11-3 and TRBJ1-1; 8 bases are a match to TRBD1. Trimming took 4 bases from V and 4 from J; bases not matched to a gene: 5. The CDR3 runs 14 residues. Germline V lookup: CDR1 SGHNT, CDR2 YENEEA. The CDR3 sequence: CASSSGGPSTEAFF. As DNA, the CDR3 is TGTGCCAGCAGCTCAGGGGGCCCCAGCACTGAAGCTTTCTTT.

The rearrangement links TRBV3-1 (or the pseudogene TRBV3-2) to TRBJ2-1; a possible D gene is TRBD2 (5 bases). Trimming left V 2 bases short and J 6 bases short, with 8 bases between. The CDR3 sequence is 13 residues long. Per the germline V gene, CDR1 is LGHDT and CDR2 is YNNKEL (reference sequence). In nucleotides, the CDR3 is TGTGCCAGCAGCCAAAGAGGAGGCAATGAGCAGTTCTTC. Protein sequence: CASSQRGGNEQFF.

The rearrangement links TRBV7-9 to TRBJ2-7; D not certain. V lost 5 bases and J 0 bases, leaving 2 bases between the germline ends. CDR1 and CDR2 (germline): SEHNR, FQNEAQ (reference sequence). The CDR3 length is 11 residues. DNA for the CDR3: TGTGCCAGCAGCGACTCCTACGAGCAGTACTTC. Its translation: CASSDSYEQYF. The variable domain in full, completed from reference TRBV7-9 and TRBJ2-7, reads DTGVSQNPRHKITKRGQNVTFRCDPISEHNRLYWYRQTLGQGPEFLTYFQNEAQLEKSRLLSDRFSAERPKGSFSTLEIQRTEQGDSAMYLCASSDSYEQYFGPGTRLTVT.

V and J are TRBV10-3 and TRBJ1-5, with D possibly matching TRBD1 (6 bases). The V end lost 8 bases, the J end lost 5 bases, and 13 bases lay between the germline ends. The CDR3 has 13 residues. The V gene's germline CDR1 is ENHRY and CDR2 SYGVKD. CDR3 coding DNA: TGTGCCATCTGTAGGGGGTTGGATCAGCCCCAGCATTTT. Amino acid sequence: CAICRGLDQPQHF.